Each of the 9 T cell receptor beta chains below was sequenced from the same sample in a study of shared clonotypes between healthy human individuals. Clones were read by immunoSEQ multiplex PCR, and TCRdb kept only the in-frame ones, dropping some. This table holds around 1.6 million clones, 95% to 99% found once. Input material: naive CD4+ T cells sorted from blood. Subset of the sample: CD45RA+ positively selected. The receptors stem from a man younger than 40 in good health.

J is TRBJ2-2 and V is TRBV18; D is ambiguous. The germline V gene has CDR1 KGHSH and CDR2 LQKENI. This CDR3 has 15 amino acids. Trimming took 3 bases from V and 4 from J, leaving 12 bases between them. As DNA, the CDR3 is TGTGCCAGCTCACCCATGACCGACTTCACCGGGGAGCTGTTTTTT. Its translation is CASSPMTDFTGELFF.

The chain combines TRBV11-2 with TRBJ2-1; D could derive from TRBD1 or TRBD2 (7 bases each). CDR1 is SGHAT, CDR2 FQNNGV, per germline. The V gene lost 2 bases and the J gene lost 2 bases, with 16 bases spanning the gap. This CDR3 has 17 residues. The CDR3, as DNA: TGTGCCAGCAGCTTAAGGGGGGGGACAGACCCCTACAATGAGCAGTTCTTC. This encodes CASSLRGGTDPYNEQFF.

The V call is TRBV7-9, the J call TRBJ2-7; 12 bases line up with TRBD1. The V segment lost 2 bases and the J segment 7 bases; nucleotides outside the gene matches: 9. The CDR3 has 16 residues. Germline loops: CDR1 SEHNR, CDR2 FQNEAQ (reference sequence). CDR3 DNA: TGTGCCAGCAGCTTAACTTCCAGGGACAGGGGGCTTGAGCAGTACTTC. Its translation: CASSLTSRDRGLEQYF.

As to this clone: Germline and junction disagree at one end, which may indicate a read error. The V call is TRBV29-1, the J call TRBJ2-1; weak D call: TRBD2 (6 bases). The CDR3 has 15 amino acids. Germline V gene data show CDR1 as SQVTM and CDR2 as ANQGSEA. CDR3 amino acids: CSVEASSEGSHEQFF. The CDR3 DNA is TGCAGCGTCGAAGCCTCTAGCGAGGGATCGCATGAGCAGTTCTTC.

The chain has TRBV5-1 and TRBJ2-3, with unresolved D. This CDR3 region has 14 residues. The germline V gene encodes CDR1 SGHRS and CDR2 YFSETQ. V was trimmed by 2 bases and J by 2 bases, leaving 9 bases between them. In DNA, the CDR3 is TGCGCCAGCAGCTTTCAGCTGATCACAGATACGCAGTATTTT. It translates to CASSFQLITDTQYF. Full variable domain (outside the CDR3, taken from reference TRBV5-1 and TRBJ2-3): KAGVTQTPRYLIKTRGQQVTLSCSPISGHRSVSWYQQTPGQGLQFLFEYFSETQRNKGNFPGRFSGRQFSNSRSEMNVSTLELGDSALYLCASSFQLITDTQYFGPGTRLTVL.

In its sample, this clone was seen once. CDR3 amino acids: CASSLRLAGADTQYF. The CDR3, as DNA: TGTGCCAGCAGTTTAAGGCTAGCGGGAGCAGATACGCAGTATTTT. The V call is TRBV27, the J call TRBJ2-3; 10 nucleotides match TRBD2. The V and J ends lost 2 bases and 4 bases, in that order; junction bases with no gene match: 3. The CDR3 has 15 residues. Germline assignment: CDR1 MNHEY and CDR2 SMNVEV (reference sequence).

This chain connects TRBV9 to TRBJ2-2, with 9 bases lining up with TRBD2. The V gene end was trimmed by 2 bases and the J gene end by 4 bases; junction bases not matched to a gene: 6. The CDR3 is made up of 16 amino acids. Germline CDR1 and CDR2: SGDLS and YYNGEE. CDR3 loop: CASSVWSGRLTGELFF. The CDR3 DNA follows: TGTGCCAGCAGCGTTTGGAGCGGGAGGCTCACCGGGGAGCTGTTTTTT.

CDR3 bases: TGTGCCAGCAGCTGGGGACAGGAGGCGCTCGGCTACACCTTC. Residues: CASSWGQEALGYTF. The V call is TRBV7-8, the J call TRBJ1-2, with 8 nucleotides matching TRBD1. CDR3 length equals 14 residues. After removal of 4 bases from V and 8 bases from J, the junction contained 9 bases not matched to a gene. Germline V gene sequence: CDR1 SGHVS, CDR2 FQNEAQ.

A note on this clone: The sample carries other DNA sequences with the same CDR3. The rearrangement joins TRBV5-1 to TRBJ2-7, with D possibly TRBD2 on 7 matching bases. Germline V CDR1 and CDR2: SGHRS, YFSETQ. This CDR3 contains 13 residues. Trimming pared 2 bases from V and 7 bases from J, leaving 13 bases between. CDR3 sequence (DNA): TGCGCCAGCAGCTTACGGGGGGCGGGTGAGCAGTACTTC. This gives the protein CASSLRGAGEQYF.